The present T cell receptor beta chain was sequenced within a study of T-cell memory formation after mild COVID-19 (dated by TCRdb to the early 2020s). With respect to the entire study: TCR sequence clusters from the two donors were found to be largely donor specific. T-cell clones expanding and contracting after mild COVID-19 in two donors were tracked by longitudinal TCRalpha and TCRbeta repertoire sequencing. The cohort was made up of two young adult volunteers, one female and one male, who were previously healthy.

This clonotype occurred a few times. It lacks a known antigen. No base quality information exists; no much larger clone differs at one position. Sequencing relied on an Illumina NovaSeq 6000. cDNA libraries for TCRalpha and TCRbeta were prepared by 5'RACE using constant-segment primers, with sample barcodes and unique molecular identifiers added. Trizol reagent was used to extract RNA from every sample. Libraries were amplified in two PCR steps, with a second sample barcode and Illumina TruSeq adapters added in the second step. Sequencing of the libraries was done on an Illumina NovaSeq, producing 2 x 150 bp paired-end reads. For the original study's pipeline: The reads were demultiplexed and collapsed into UMI-guided consensus sequences using migec v1.2.7. Using mixcr v2.1.11, UMI consensuses were aligned to TRA and TRB V and J templates and then assembled into clonotypes. Clonotypes were classified as expanded or contracted when called significant by both edgeR and NoisET, with noise models trained on biological replicates. edgeR calls used a false discovery rate-adjusted p below 0.01 and a log2 fold-change threshold of 1. As an exploratory analysis of dynamics, max-normalized trajectories of the 1000 most abundant clonotypes were examined by PCA with hierarchical clustering. Separately sequenced CD4+ and CD8+ repertoires were used to assign a CD4 or CD8 phenotype to each responding clone. TCRdb passed the public sequencing reads through fastp at Q25 and MiXCR, retaining productive beta sequences. CDR3 protein sequences are deduplicated, and each keeps its most common genes and DNA. These V and J calls are TCRdb output, not the study's own analysis. The sample includes about 400,000 distinct CDR3 sequences, with roughly 18% observed a single time. The ten most abundant clones make up about a fifth of the sample.

A distance of 11 bases separates the germline ends of V and J, which lose 10 bases and 8 bases respectively. CDR1 MGHDK and CDR2 SYGVNS were looked up in the germline V gene. From the cysteine up to the phenylalanine, the CDR3 has a length of 11 residues. Kept here is only the CDR3 DNA, which spans 33 bases and is read in frame from base 1. Ficoll-Paque density gradient centrifugation was the method used to isolate PBMCs. What the authors observed across the whole study: Some responding clones were detected in pre-infection memory, which suggested that pre-existing cross-reactive memory T cells had joined the SARS-CoV-2 response. The study included only a couple of mild cases, and larger cohorts that include severe cases with pre-infection samples were judged to be necessary. Clones that contracted from day 15 to 85 showed balanced CD4/CD8 phenotypes, whereas a second wave of clones that expanded from day 15 to 37 leaned towards CD4+. Contracting CD4+ clones appeared mostly in the CM and EM memory subsets, whereas CD8+ clones were enriched in EMRA. SARS-CoV-2 specificity was not confirmed for the second-wave clones peaking on day 37.

The sequenced sample was PBMCs or a T cell subset sorted from them (not recorded which). The receptor chain draws on TRBV25-1 and TRBJ1-4; the D gene cannot be named for sure. This clonotype originated in a man between 18 and 29 years old who had mild COVID-19 (a few samples of this study predate the infection). The sample titles of this study are shuffled in the database, so cell type and time point are left out; the donor was told from shared clones. The CDR3 amino acid sequence is: CAIASGEKLFF. The DNA reads TGTGCCATCGCGTCCGGGGAAAAACTGTTTTTT.